The rows below give T cell receptor beta chains drawn from one sample of a study of CD8 T cells in ankylosing spondylitis. TCRdb redid the calling of the 5' RACE reads with MiXCR, one entry per CDR3 protein. The sample holds fewer than 500,000 distinct CDR3 sequences, around 26% seen once. Sequenced sample: blood, either unsorted or a sorted T cell fraction (not recorded which). All receptors come from a male donor with ankylosing spondylitis. Both conserved end residues are part of each CDR3. A D gene is named only where the DNA matches it firmly. Size is stated for part of the rows, as once, few or many counts, or as a class when the clone is expanded.

>.|TRBJ2-1|TRBV7-9|.
TGTGCCAGCAGCTTACTAGTGTATCCTGAGCAGTTCTTC
CASSLLVYPEQFF
>.|TRBJ2-1|TRBV5-1|.
TGCGCCAGCAGCTTGGCCCGGACTACGGGCAATGAGCAGTTCTTC
CASSLARTTGNEQFF
>.|TRBJ2-3|TRBV5-1|TRBD2
TGCGCCAGCAGCTTGAGGGCTAGCGGATACACAGATACGCAGTATTTT
CASSLRASGYTDTQYF
>.|TRBJ2-2|TRBV20-1|TRBD2
TGCAGTGCCACCCCGGGAGGGCCCGGCACCGGGGAGCTGTTTTTT
CSATPGGPGTGELFF
>.|TRBJ2-7|TRBV7-2|TRBD2
TGTGCCAGCAGCTTAGGCGGGAGCCCTCAGTACTTC
CASSLGGSPQYF
>.|TRBJ2-1|TRBV27|.
TGTGCCAGCAGTAGCATCACCCAACTAGCAGCCCTTTCTAATGAGCAGTTCTTC
CASSSITQLAALSNEQFF
>.|TRBJ1-2|TRBV20-1|TRBD1
TGCAGTGCTAGACCAAGGACAGGACCTTATGGCTACACCTTC
CSARPRTGPYGYTF
>.|TRBJ2-7|TRBV4-2|TRBD2
TGTGCCAGCAGCCTTAGTCCCACTAGCGGGGACTACGAGCAGTACTTC
CASSLSPTSGDYEQYF
>once|TRBJ1-2|TRBV18|.
TGTGCCAGCTCACCCACGGGACCCCCGACTGGCTATGGCTACACCTTC
CASSPTGPPTGYGYTF
>few|TRBJ2-1|TRBV28|.
TGTGCCAGCAGATACCAGCGTGAGCAGTTCTTC
CASRYQREQFF
>.|TRBJ2-5|TRBV11-2|.
TGTGCCAGCAGCTTAGGGCCCCGGGGAGAGACCCAGTACTTC
CASSLGPRGETQYF